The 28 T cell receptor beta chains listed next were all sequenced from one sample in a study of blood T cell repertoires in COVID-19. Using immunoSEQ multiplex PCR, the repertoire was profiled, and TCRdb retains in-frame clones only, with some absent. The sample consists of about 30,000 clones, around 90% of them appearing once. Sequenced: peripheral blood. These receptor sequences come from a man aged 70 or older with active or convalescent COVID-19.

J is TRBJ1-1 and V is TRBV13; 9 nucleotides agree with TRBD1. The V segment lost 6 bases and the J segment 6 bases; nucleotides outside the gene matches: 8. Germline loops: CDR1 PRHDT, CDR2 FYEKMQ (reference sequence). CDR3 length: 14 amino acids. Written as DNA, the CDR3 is TGTGCCAGCAGGCCTACAGGGGGCTGGGCTGAAGCTTTCTTT. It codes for CASRPTGGWAEAFF.

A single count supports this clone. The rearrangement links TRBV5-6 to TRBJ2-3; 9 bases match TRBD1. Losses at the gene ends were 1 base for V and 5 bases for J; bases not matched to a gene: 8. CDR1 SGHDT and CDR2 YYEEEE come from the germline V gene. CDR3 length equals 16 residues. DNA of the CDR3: TGTGCCAGCAGCTTGTTCACAGGGGGCTACGTAGATACGCAGTATTTT. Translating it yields CASSLFTGGYVDTQYF.

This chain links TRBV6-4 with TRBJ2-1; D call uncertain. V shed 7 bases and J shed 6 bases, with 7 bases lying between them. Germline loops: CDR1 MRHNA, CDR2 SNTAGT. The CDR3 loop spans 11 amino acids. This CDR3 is CASKAGNEQFF. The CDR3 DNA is TGTGCCAGCAAAGCAGGCAATGAGCAGTTCTTC.

The CDR3 region is CASHARGVGGYGYTF. DNA for the CDR3: TGTGCCAGTCACGCCCGGGGGGTCGGGGGATATGGCTACACCTTC. This chain uses TRBV19 with TRBJ1-2; TRBD1 might be the D (5 bases). V lost 8 bases and J 5 bases, leaving 21 bases between the germline ends. The CDR3 has 15 residues. Germline-derived CDR1 and CDR2 are LNHDA and SQIVND (reference sequence).

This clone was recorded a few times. CDR3: CASSSRDGYTF. CDR3 DNA sequence: TGTGCCAGCAGTTCCAGGGATGGCTACACCTTC. This rearrangement joins TRBV6-2 or TRBV6-3 to TRBJ1-2; D might be TRBD1 (5 bases). CDR1 and CDR2 (germline): MNHEY, SVGEGT. The V gene lost 4 bases and the J gene lost 6 bases, with 6 bases spanning the gap. The CDR3 runs 11 residues.

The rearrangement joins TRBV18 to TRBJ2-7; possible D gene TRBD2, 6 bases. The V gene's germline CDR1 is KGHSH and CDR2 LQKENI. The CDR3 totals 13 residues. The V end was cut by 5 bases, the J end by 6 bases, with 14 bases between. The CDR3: CASSSGVGGEQYF. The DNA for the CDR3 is TGTGCCAGCTCATCGGGGGTGGGAGGCGAGCAGTACTTC.

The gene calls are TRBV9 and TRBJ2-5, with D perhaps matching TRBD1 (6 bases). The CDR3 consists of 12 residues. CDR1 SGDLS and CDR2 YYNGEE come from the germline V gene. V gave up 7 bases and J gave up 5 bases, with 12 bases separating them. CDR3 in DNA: TGTGCCAGCTCATCTACAGGGGAGACCCAGTACTTC. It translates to CASSSTGETQYF. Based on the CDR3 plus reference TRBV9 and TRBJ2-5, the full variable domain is DSGVTQTPKHLITATGQRVTLRCSPRSGDLSVYWYQQSLDQGLQFLIQYYNGEERAKGNILERFSAQQFPDLHSELNLSSLELGDSALYFCASSSTGETQYFGPGTRLLVL.

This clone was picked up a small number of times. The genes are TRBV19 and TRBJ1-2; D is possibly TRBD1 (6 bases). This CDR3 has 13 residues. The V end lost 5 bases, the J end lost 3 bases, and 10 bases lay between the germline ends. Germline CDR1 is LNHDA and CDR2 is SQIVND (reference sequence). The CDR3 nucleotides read TGTGCCAGTAGTCCCAGGGGCGACTATGGCTACACCTTC. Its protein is CASSPRGDYGYTF. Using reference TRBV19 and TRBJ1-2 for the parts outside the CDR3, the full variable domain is DGGITQSPKYLFRKEGQNVTLSCEQNLNHDAMYWYRQDPGQGLRLIYYSQIVNDFQKGDIAEGYSVSREKKESFPLTVTSAQKNPTAFYLCASSPRGDYGYTFGSGTRLTVV.

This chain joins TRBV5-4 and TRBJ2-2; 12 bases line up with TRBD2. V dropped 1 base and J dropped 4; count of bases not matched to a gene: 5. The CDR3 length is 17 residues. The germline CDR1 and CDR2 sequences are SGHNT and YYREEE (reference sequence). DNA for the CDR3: TGTGCCAGCAGCTTGATTCCGGGACTAGCGGGCACCGGGGAGCTGTTTTTT. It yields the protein CASSLIPGLAGTGELFF.

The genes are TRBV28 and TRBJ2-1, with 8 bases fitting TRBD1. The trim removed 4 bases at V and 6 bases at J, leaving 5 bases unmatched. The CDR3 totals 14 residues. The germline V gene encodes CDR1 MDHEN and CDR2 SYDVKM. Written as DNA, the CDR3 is TGTGCCAGCAGTTCTAACAGGGGGTCCAATGAGCAGTTCTTC. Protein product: CASSSNRGSNEQFF.

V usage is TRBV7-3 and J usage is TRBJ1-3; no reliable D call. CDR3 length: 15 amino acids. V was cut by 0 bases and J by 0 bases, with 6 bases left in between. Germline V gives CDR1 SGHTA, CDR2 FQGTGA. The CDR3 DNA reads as TGTGCCAGCAGCTTAACAGGGAGCTCTGGAAACACCATATATTTT. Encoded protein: CASSLTGSSGNTIYF.

CDR3 region: CASSHWGQGEKLFF. The CDR3 DNA follows: TGTGCCAGCAGTCACTGGGGCCAAGGAGAAAAACTGTTTTTT. The chain employs TRBV27 and TRBJ1-4, with D perhaps TRBD1 (5 bases). The CDR3 consists of 14 residues. Trimming left V 5 bases short and J 8 bases short, with 15 bases between. From germline, CDR1 is MNHEY and CDR2 SMNVEV (reference sequence).

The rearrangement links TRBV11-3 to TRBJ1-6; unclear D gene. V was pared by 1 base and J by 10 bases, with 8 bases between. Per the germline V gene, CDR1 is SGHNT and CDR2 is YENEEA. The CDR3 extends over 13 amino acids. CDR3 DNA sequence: TGTGCCAGCAGCTTAGGTGGAGAATCACCCCTCCACTTT. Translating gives CASSLGGESPLHF.

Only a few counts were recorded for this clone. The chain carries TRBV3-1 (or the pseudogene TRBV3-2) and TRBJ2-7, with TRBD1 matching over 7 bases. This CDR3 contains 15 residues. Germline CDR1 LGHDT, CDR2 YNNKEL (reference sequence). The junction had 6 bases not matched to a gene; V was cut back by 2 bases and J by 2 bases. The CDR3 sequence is CASSQKQGRTYEQYF. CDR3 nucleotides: TGTGCCAGCAGCCAAAAACAGGGGAGAACCTACGAGCAGTACTTC.

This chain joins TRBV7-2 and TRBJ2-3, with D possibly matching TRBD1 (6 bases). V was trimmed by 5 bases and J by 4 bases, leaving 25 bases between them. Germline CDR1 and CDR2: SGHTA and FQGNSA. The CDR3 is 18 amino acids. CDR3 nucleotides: TGTGCCAGCAGCCAGCCCGGGACATCGATGTACGGTGCAGATACGCAGTATTTT. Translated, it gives CASSQPGTSMYGADTQYF.

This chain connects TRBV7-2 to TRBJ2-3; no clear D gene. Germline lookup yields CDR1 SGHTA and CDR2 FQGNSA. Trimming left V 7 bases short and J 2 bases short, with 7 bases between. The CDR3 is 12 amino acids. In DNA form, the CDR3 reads TGTGCCAGCAACAGAGACACAGATACGCAGTATTTT. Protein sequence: CASNRDTDTQYF.

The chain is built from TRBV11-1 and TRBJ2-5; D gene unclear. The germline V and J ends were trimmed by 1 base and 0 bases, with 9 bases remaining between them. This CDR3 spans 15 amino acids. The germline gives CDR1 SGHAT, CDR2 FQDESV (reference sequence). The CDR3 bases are TGTGCCAGCAGCTTAGATCCAGTGCACCAAGAGACCCAGTACTTC. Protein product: CASSLDPVHQETQYF.

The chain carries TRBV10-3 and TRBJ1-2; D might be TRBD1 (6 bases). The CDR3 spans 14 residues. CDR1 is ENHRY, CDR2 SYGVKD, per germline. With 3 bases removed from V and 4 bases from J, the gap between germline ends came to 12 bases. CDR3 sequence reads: CAISDLIRGYGYTF. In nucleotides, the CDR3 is TGTGCCATCAGTGACCTTATCAGGGGCTATGGCTACACCTTC.

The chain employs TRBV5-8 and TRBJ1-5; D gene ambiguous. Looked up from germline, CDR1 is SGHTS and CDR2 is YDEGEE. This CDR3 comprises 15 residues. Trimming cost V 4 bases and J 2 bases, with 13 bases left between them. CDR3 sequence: CASSAKGGGNQPQHF. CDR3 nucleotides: TGTGCCAGCAGCGCCAAGGGAGGAGGCAATCAGCCCCAGCATTTT.

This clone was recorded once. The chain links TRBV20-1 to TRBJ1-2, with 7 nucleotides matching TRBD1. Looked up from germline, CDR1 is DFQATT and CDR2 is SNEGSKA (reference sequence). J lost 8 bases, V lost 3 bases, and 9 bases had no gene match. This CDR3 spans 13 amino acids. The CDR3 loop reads CSASGLRRGGYTF. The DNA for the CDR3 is TGCAGTGCTAGTGGCCTCCGCAGGGGGGGCTACACCTTC.

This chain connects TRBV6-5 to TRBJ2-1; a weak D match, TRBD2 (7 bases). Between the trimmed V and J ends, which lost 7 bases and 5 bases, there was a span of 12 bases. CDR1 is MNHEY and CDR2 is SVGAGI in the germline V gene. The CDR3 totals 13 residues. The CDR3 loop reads CASMGAGDNEQFF. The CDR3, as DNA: TGTGCCAGCATGGGGGCGGGGGACAATGAGCAGTTCTTC.

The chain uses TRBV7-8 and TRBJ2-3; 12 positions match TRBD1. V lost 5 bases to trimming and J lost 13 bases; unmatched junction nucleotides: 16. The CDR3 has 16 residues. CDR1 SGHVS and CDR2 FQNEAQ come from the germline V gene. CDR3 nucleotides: TGTGCCAGCAGCAACCCCGGGACAGGGGGCCTAATACGCAAGTATTTT. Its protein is CASSNPGTGGLIRKYF.

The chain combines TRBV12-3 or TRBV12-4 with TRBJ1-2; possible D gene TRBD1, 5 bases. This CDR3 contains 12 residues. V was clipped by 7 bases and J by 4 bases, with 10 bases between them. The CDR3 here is CASTRASYGYTF. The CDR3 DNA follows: TGTGCCAGCACCAGGGCCTCCTATGGCTACACCTTC.

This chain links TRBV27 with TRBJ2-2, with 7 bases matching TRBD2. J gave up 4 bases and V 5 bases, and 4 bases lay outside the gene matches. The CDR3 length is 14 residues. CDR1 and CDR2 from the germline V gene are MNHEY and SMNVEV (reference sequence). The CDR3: CASSLGRGTGELFF. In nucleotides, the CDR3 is TGTGCCAGCAGTCTGGGGAGGGGCACCGGGGAGCTGTTTTTT.

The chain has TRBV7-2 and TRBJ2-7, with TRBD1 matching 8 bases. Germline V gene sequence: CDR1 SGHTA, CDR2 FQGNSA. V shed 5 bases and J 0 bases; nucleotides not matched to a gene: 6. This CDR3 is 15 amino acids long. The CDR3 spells CASSPRTGSSYEQYF. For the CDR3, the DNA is TGTGCCAGCAGCCCCCGGACAGGGAGCTCCTACGAGCAGTACTTC.

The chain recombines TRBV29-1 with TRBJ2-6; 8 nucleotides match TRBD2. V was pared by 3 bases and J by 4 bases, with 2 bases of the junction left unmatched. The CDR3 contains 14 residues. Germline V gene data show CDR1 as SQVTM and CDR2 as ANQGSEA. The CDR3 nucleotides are TGCAGCGTTGACCCGGGAGGGGGGGCCAACGTCCTGACTTTC. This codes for CSVDPGGGANVLTF.

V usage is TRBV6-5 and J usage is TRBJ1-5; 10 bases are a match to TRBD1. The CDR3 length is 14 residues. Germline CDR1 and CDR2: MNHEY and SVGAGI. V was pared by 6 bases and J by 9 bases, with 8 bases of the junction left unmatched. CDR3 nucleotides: TGTGCCAGCAGCCAACGGGACAGGGGTGGGCCCCAGCATTTT. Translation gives CASSQRDRGGPQHF.

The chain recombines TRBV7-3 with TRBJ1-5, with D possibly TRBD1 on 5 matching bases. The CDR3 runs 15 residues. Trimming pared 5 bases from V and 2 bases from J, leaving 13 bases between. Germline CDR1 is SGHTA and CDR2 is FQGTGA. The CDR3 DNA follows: TGTGCCAGCAGCCCGAGCGGGGGTGGCAATCAGCCCCAGCATTTT. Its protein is CASSPSGGGNQPQHF.